The rows below give T cell receptor beta chains drawn from one sample of a study of T cell responses to AZD1222 COVID-19 vaccine. TCRdb's copy holds only in-frame clones and misses some; the assay was immunoSEQ multiplex PCR. The sample yields 100,000 to 140,000 clones, over 80% seen once. The sample was peripheral blood, taken 28 days after the second AZD1222 dose. The receptors were gathered from an adult who received the AZD1222 COVID-19 vaccine. Both conserved end residues are part of each CDR3. The D gene is left open where the match is weak. Expanded clones are given a class, and other clones once, few, many or no size at all.

v_call	d_call	j_call	clone_size	cdr3_nt	cdr3_aa
TRBV7-9	.	TRBJ1-4	once	TGTGCCAGCAGCTTACAGGAGGGAACTAATGAAAAACTGTTTTTT	CASSLQEGTNEKLFF
TRBV19	.	TRBJ1-5	.	TGTGCCAGTAGTATAGATTCTAATAGCAATCAGCCCCAGCATTTT	CASSIDSNSNQPQHF
TRBV27	TRBD1	TRBJ2-7	.	TGTGCCAGCAGCCCTGACAGGGGAAGCGACGAGCAGTACTTC	CASSPDRGSDEQYF
TRBV24-1	.	TRBJ1-3	.	TGTGCCACCAGTGATTTGAGTTGGAGGGAGGGCTCTGAAACCATATATTTT	CATSDLSWREGSETIYF
TRBV4-1	TRBD1	TRBJ1-5	.	TGCGCCAGCAGCCTCGGGACAGCGGGGCAGCCCCAGCATTTT	CASSLGTAGQPQHF
TRBV6-2/TRBV6-3	.	TRBJ2-6	.	TGTGCCAGCAGTCCCCACAGGTCTGGGGCCAACGTCCTGACTTTC	CASSPHRSGANVLTF
TRBV3-1/TRBV3-2	.	TRBJ1-1	.	TGTGCCAGCAGCCAAGATCCAGGGAACACTGAAGCTTTCTTT	CASSQDPGNTEAFF
TRBV5-1	.	TRBJ1-1	.	TGCGCCAGCAGCTTGGAGGGACACCTGAACACTGAAGCTTTCTTT	CASSLEGHLNTEAFF
TRBV19	.	TRBJ1-3	.	TGTGCCAGTAGTCAAGGGACGGCTGGAAACACCATATATTTT	CASSQGTAGNTIYF
TRBV4-2	.	TRBJ1-5	.	TGTGCCAGCAGCCAAGATCGGCGGGGCAATCAGCCCCAGCATTTT	CASSQDRRGNQPQHF
TRBV30	.	TRBJ1-3	few	TGTGCCTGGAGTGTCGCACGCGGAAACACCATATATTTT	CAWSVARGNTIYF
TRBV7-2	.	TRBJ2-1	.	TGTGCCAGCAGAAAAGTGGGGGAGAATGAGCAGTTCTTC	CASRKVGENEQFF
TRBV18	TRBD1	TRBJ1-2	.	TGTGCCAGCTCTCGGGACAGGGCTCTCTATGGCTACACCTTC	CASSRDRALYGYTF
TRBV5-1	.	TRBJ1-6	.	TGCGCCAGCAGTCGATACAGTAATTCACCCCTCCACTTT	CASSRYSNSPLHF
TRBV7-6	.	TRBJ2-3	.	TGTGCCAGCAGCTCCTACCTCACAGATACGCAGTATTTT	CASSSYLTDTQYF
TRBV6-2/TRBV6-3	.	TRBJ1-3	.	TGTGCCAGCAGCTCCCGGGACTCTGGAAACACCATATATTTT	CASSSRDSGNTIYF
TRBV6-1	TRBD1	TRBJ2-1	.	TGTGCCAGCAGGGAACGGCGGGGACAGGGGGCGATGAATGAGCAGTTCTTC	CASRERRGQGAMNEQFF
TRBV11-2	TRBD1	TRBJ2-2	.	TGTGCCAGCAGCTTAACAGGGGCGCTTACCGGGGAGCTGTTTTTT	CASSLTGALTGELFF
TRBV4-3	TRBD2	TRBJ2-1	once	TGCGCCAGCAGCCAAAGACTAGCGGGAGGTTCCTACAATGAGCAGTTCTTC	CASSQRLAGGSYNEQFF
TRBV6-5	TRBD1	TRBJ1-4	.	TGTGCCAGCAGTCGGGGACAGGTCACTAATGAAAAACTGTTTTTT	CASSRGQVTNEKLFF